Listed here is a single T cell receptor beta chain. Its antigen is unidentified. This record comes from a study of T-cell memory formation after mild COVID-19. Study context: Clusters were largely donor specific.

Germline CDR1 is MNHNY and CDR2 is SVGAGI (reference sequence). V dropped 5 bases and J dropped 0; count of bases not matched to a gene: 7. The CDR3 contains 15 residues. Study-wide results and caveats: Contracting clones from day 15 to 85 showed balanced CD4/CD8; later expanders favored CD4+. Those CD4+ clones that contracted were mainly in CM and EM (CD8+ ones in EMRA).

UMIs and sample barcodes were carried by the TCR alpha and TCR beta cDNA libraries that 5'RACE produced using constant-segment primers. TCRdb ran MiXCR on the 5' RACE reads and lists one entry per CDR3 protein. Of around 200,000 distinct CDR3 sequences listed, more than 25% are singletons. Input material: PBMCs or a T cell subset sorted from them (not recorded which). The chain has TRBV6-6 and TRBJ2-7, with 7 nucleotides matching TRBD1. The sequence was collected from an adult woman who had mild COVID-19 (a few samples of this study predate the infection). Cell type and time point are not known. The CDR3 protein is CASSPTGTVSYEQYF. In nucleotides, the CDR3 is TGTGCCAGCAGTCCTACCGGGACAGTCTCCTACGAGCAGTACTTC.